This T cell receptor beta chain was documented in a study of beta chain features in type 1 diabetes. Study-wide points: In all four CD4+ subsets, TCRB CDR3 length was significantly, moderately reduced in type 1 diabetes.

The germline gives CDR1 MGHDK, CDR2 SYGVNS. CDR3 size: 16 residues. With V trimmed by 4 bases and J by 2 bases, 10 bases remained unmatched. Sequencing targeted expressed TCRB transcripts, as all isolated RNA had been reverse transcribed. The data were produced by immunoSEQ multiplex PCR, yet TCRdb's version contains in-frame clones alone and is incomplete. Of 150,000 to 200,000 clones listed, roughly 9% are singletons. This clone was detected a few times. The antigen is not known. V gene TRBV25-1 combines with J gene TRBJ2-5; TRBD1 matches at 7 bases. The source is a young woman with type 1 diabetes. The sequenced sample consisted of central memory CD4+ T cells from blood. CDR3 in amino acids: CASSVLGGESQETQYF. CDR3 bases: TGTGCCAGCAGTGTCTTAGGGGGCGAGAGTCAAGAGACCCAGTACTTC.